This record concerns one T cell receptor (beta chain) sequence. These data belong to a study of blood T cell repertoires in COVID-19. In the authors' workflow: Reference gene primers were amplified, and this amplification served to estimate nucleated cell counts. Sequencing used immunoSEQ multiplex PCR; TCRdb keeps in-frame clones, though not all of them. V, J and clone size derive from that table, while D and trimming were established from the DNA sequence. Of a few hundred thousand clones in the sample, approximately 92% were seen once. Trimming stripped 7 bases from V and 3 bases from J, with 6 bases between. The germline gives CDR1 SEHNR, CDR2 FQNEAQ (reference sequence). The CDR3 length is 12 residues.

This chain uses TRBV7-9 with TRBJ1-4; D not resolved. This clonotype was sampled from a woman between 25 and 40 years old who had recovered from COVID-19. The sequenced sample consisted of PBMCs or T cells enriched from blood (not recorded which). The CDR3 sequence is CASTSPNEKLFF. The CDR3 bases are TGTGCCAGCACGTCTCCTAATGAAAAACTGTTTTTT.